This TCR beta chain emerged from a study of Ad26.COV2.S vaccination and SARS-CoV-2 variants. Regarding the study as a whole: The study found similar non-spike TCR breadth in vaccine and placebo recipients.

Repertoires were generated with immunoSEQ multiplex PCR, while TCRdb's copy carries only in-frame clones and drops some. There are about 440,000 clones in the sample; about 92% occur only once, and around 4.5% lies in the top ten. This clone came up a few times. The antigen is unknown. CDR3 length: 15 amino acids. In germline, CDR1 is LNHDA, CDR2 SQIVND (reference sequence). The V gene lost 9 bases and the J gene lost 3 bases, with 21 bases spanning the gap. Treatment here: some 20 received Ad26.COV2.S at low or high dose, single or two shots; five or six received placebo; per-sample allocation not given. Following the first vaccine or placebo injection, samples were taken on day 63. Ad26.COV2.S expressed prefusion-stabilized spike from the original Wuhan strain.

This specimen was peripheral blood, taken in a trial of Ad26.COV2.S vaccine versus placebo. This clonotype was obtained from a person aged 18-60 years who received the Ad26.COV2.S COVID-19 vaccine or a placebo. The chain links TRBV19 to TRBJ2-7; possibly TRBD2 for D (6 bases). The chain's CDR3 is CARTPYRGSFYEQYF. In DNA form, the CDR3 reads TGTGCCAGAACCCCCTATCGGGGGAGTTTCTACGAGCAGTACTTC.